This section outlines one T cell receptor (beta chain) sequence together with its context. This clone was seen only a few times. No antigen is known for it. The record has no base qualities; no much larger clone is one base away. The sample is drawn from a study of blood T cell repertoires in COVID-19 (dated by TCRdb to the early 2020s). Context from the whole study: The collaborator samples originated in the United States, Italy and Spain and spanned the acute and convalescent phases of COVID-19. The material from the prospective study consisted of cDNA or gDNA derived from T cells, B-cell-depleted T cells, or PBMCs. The dataset comprised deeply sampled blood TCRbeta repertoires from subjects exposed to, actively infected with, or recovered from COVID-19. The repertoires were made available in a free public database intended to serve as a resource for research on the immune response to SARS-CoV-2. Samples came from the ongoing ImmuneRACE study (first 160 participants) plus 1,254 subjects from 6 global collaborators. Sample metadata almost always included a de-identified subject ID, COVID-19 status, age in years and sex. Where available, HLA class I and class II types were obtained from metadata supplied by the sample provider rather than from assay-based typing. General conclusions and limits of the study: Clinical and demographic metadata were provided uncurated, with the amount varying by source and participant.

The germline V gene specifies SGHTA as CDR1 and FQGNSA as CDR2. The junction shows trimming of 5 bases on V and 9 bases on J, and the gene matches do not reach 11 bases of it. The CDR3 runs 17 amino acids, cysteine and phenylalanine included. The sequence is cut down to CDR3 DNA, 51 bases in frame from base 1. Each collaborating institution followed its own protocols to collect whole blood in K2EDTA tubes. Collaborator samples were shipped for TCRbeta analysis as frozen whole blood, isolated PBMCs, or DNA extracted from either sample type. The immunoSEQ Assay, a bias-controlled multiplex PCR, was used to amplify TCRbeta CDR3 regions from genomic DNA. The authors' pipeline ran thus. Nucleated cell counts per sample were estimated from amplification of reference gene primers within the assay. Sequence reads were collapsed and filtered to measure the absolute abundance of every unique TCRbeta CDR3 rearrangement. For each sample, productive Simpson clonality was calculated as the square root of Simpson's diversity index over productive rearrangements. Sourced from immuneACCESS, this table was stored by TCRdb with only in-frame sequences that have V and J called. A share of the clones is absent; for the studies checked, an unresolved V gene accounts for under half, and the remainder has no known explanation. V and J calls and clone size are those listed in that table; D and trimming were worked out from the DNA. For this sample there are 100,000 to 150,000 clones; around four fifths appear just once. In total, the top ten clones hold about 6% of the sample.

Sequencing was done on a sample of peripheral blood. The rearrangement combines TRBV7-2 with TRBJ1-6; TRBD1 aligns with 12 central bases. This clonotype was sampled from an older man with active or convalescent COVID-19. The CDR3 has the sequence CASSGVGTGGQGSPLHF. The nucleotide sequence reads TGTGCCAGCAGCGGAGTGGGGACAGGGGGCCAGGGTTCACCCCTCCACTTT.